This TCR beta chain was found in a study of shared T cell receptors in the human thymus (dated by TCRdb to about 2021). Background on the whole study: The study investigated the way shared, self-reactive T-cell receptor alpha chains are produced in the human thymus.

As concerns this clone: Its antigen target is currently unknown. Per-base qualities were not stored, and no clone one base away is much larger.

Cut back by 7 bases and 5 bases, the V and J ends lie 12 bases apart. Including the terminal cysteine and phenylalanine, the CDR3 comprises 13 residues. Only CDR3 DNA remains: 39 bases, in frame from the first base. CDR1 and CDR2 are read off the germline V gene (reference sequence) as LNHDA and SQIVND. The library was produced with the immunoSEQ multiplex PCR assay. TCRdb's version of the immuneACCESS table is confined to in-frame rearrangements and falls short of the full clone set. An unresolved V gene accounts for under half of the shortfall where checked; the remainder is of unknown origin. Counted in this sample were about 730,000 clones; approximately 83% of them appeared once. Of the sample, more than 0.008% falls within the top ten clones. The sample also formed part of further work on human thymus T cells. From the second report: The donors were immunologically healthy infants in Finland who had open corrective cardiac surgery for congenital heart defects. Thymus tissue was collected as surgical resects that were removed during corrective cardiac surgery. Both the thymic and the peripheral blood repertoires appeared to show biased V and J gene segment usage. Highly overlapping thymic TCR repertoires among unrelated individuals were reported in the related research. The study described the TCR alpha and beta repertoires in about eight infant thymus samples and a handful of matching peripheral blood samples. The cohort included over five male and two female infants, with donor ages spanning 7 to 244 days. After being mechanically released from the tissue, thymocytes were kept at -70 degrees C in pellets of about 8.5-32 million cells. A QIAsymphony instrument was used to extract genomic DNA from frozen cell pellets. TCRB and TCRAD loci were amplified from a standardized quantity of quality-controlled genomic DNA using the immunoSEQ multiplex PCR assay. Amplicons spanned the V(D)J region at a length sufficient to cover the CDR3 and identify V and J genes. The amplicons were sequenced on an Illumina platform via the commercial immunoSEQ service. Primer bias and sequencing errors were corrected using previously described methods, and TCRAD and TCRB definitions followed the IMGT database. Repertoires were analysed with immunoSEQ Analyzer 3.0 and VDJTools, covering basic statistics, V/J segment usage, diversity estimates, rarefaction and pairwise overlap. Chao1, ChaoE, Efron-Thisted, Shannon and inverse Simpson indices were used to estimate diversity, which was also estimated on datasets down-sampled to the smallest sample. Repertoire overlap was determined by strict matching of CDR3 nucleotide sequence, V gene and J gene, and Jaccard-based multidimensional scaling clustering was applied. On average, thymus samples yielded 810,000 or so unique TCRB clonotypes, whereas blood samples yielded about 80,000.

The specimen sequenced was thymocytes. The V and J segments used are TRBV19 and TRBJ1-5; the D gene assignment is ambiguous. The sequence came from a girl in the first two years of life with a congenital heart defect. Donor details come from another sample of the same person, matched by shared clones. The DNA reads as follows: TGTGCCAGTAAGAACAAGCGCGATCAGCCCCAGCATTTT. Translated, this gives CASKNKRDQPQHF. Reference TRBV19 and TRBJ1-5 proteins supply the regions before and after the CDR3; the full variable domain is: DGGITQSPKYLFRKEGQNVTLSCEQNLNHDAMYWYRQDPGQGLRLIYYSQIVNDFQKGDIAEGYSVSREKKESFPLTVTSAQKNPTAFYLCASKNKRDQPQHFGDGTRLSIL.